This TCR beta chain was documented in a study of blood T cell repertoires in COVID-19. With V trimmed by 8 bases and J by 5 bases, 10 bases remained unmatched. The CDR3 contains 14 residues. The germline V gene has CDR1 SQVTM and CDR2 ANQGSEA. Data came from immunoSEQ multiplex PCR; TCRdb stores just in-frame clones and leaves some out. The repertoire holds about 130,000 clones, approximately 83% seen once, with over 2.5% in the top ten. The chain employs TRBV29-1 and TRBJ2-1; 9 bases map to TRBD1. The sequence was collected from a woman over 75 with acute or convalescent COVID-19. The sample taken for sequencing was peripheral blood. The CDR3 is CSTPTGGADNEQFF. CDR3 nucleotide sequence: TGCAGCACCCCTACAGGGGGCGCGGACAATGAGCAGTTCTTC.